The 16 T cell receptor beta chains below all came from one sample that was sequenced in a study of monozygotic twins with inflammatory bowel disease. One entry per CDR3 protein, without DNA, is what TCRdb gives after re-calling the 5' RACE reads. The sample's table shows 400,000 to 500,000 distinct CDR3 sequences. Sequenced material: blood. The receptors were gathered from a human donor with ulcerative colitis or Crohn's disease, or a healthy co-twin of an affected twin (not recorded which).

This sequence joins TRBV5-1 and TRBJ2-5; TCRdb's D call of TRBD2 is untestable without DNA. Germline loops: CDR1 SGHRS, CDR2 YFSETQ. The CDR3 is 14 amino acids. CDR3 sequence reads: CASSKGPESETQYF.

The genes are TRBV6-2 or TRBV6-3 and TRBJ2-7; the TCRdb D gene call, TRBD1, has no DNA to confirm it. This CDR3 is 15 amino acids long. Germline V gene lookup returns CDR1 MNHEY and CDR2 SVGEGT. CDR3 loop: CASSFHGTGDYEQYF.

This sequence joins TRBV12-3 or TRBV12-4 and TRBJ1-5; TCRdb outputs TRBD1, but without DNA this stays unchecked. The CDR3 loop spans 16 amino acids. CDR3 loop: CASSLDGQGSNQPQHF.

CDR3 protein: CASSYGHGEQFF. The chain carries TRBV6-2 or TRBV6-3 and TRBJ2-1. Germline assignment: CDR1 MNHEY and CDR2 SVGEGT. The CDR3 runs to 12 residues.

The chain has TRBV20-1 and TRBJ2-3; TCRdb outputs TRBD2, but without DNA this stays unchecked. Germline V CDR1 and CDR2: DFQATT, SNEGSKA (reference sequence). The CDR3 sequence is 15 residues long. CDR3 region: CSVSSGHGGTDTQYF.

This chain links TRBV27 with TRBJ2-5; TCRdb gives TRBD1 as the D gene, but with no DNA this cannot be confirmed. CDR1 and CDR2 (germline): MNHEY, SMNVEV (reference sequence). The CDR3 loop spans 13 amino acids. CDR3 region: CASSRGAPKTQYF.

The J gene is TRBJ1-1, the V gene TRBV29-1. Germline V CDR1 and CDR2: SQVTM, ANQGSEA. There are 12 residues in the CDR3. CDR3 in amino acids: CSVEEGFAEAFF.

The genes are TRBV3-1 and TRBJ1-1; TCRdb proposes TRBD1, but this gene call is untestable without DNA. This CDR3 contains 13 residues. Germline V gene sequence: CDR1 LGHDT, CDR2 YNNKEL (reference sequence). CDR3 sequence reads: CATRHRAGTEAFF.

The chain uses TRBV4-3 and TRBJ1-2; TCRdb's D gene call, TRBD1, goes unchecked for lack of DNA. Germline V CDR1 and CDR2: LGHNA, YSLEER. CDR3 length: 14 residues. CDR3 residues: CASSQGTGGYGYTF.

The V and J genes are TRBV15 and TRBJ2-4; the TCRdb D gene call, TRBD1, has no DNA to confirm it. CDR1 and CDR2 from the germline V gene are LNHNV and YYDKDF (reference sequence). This CDR3 contains 15 residues. CDR3 protein: CATSRGEGGQNIQYF.

The chain combines TRBV5-1 with TRBJ2-3; the D gene TCRdb calls, TRBD2, cannot be checked with no DNA. The CDR3 extends over 16 amino acids. Germline-derived CDR1 and CDR2 are SGHRS and YFSETQ. The CDR3: CASSYSTSGRSDTQYF.

This chain links TRBV28 with TRBJ2-7; TCRdb selects TRBD2, and the lack of DNA leaves this call unchecked. CDR3 size: 14 residues. CDR1 and CDR2 from the germline V gene are MDHEN and SYDVKM. The CDR3 region is CASRQGLAAYEQYF.

V gene TRBV7-9 combines with J gene TRBJ2-1; TCRdb selects TRBD2, and the lack of DNA leaves this call unchecked. Looked up from germline, CDR1 is SEHNR and CDR2 is FQNEAQ (reference sequence). The CDR3 totals 14 residues. CDR3 loop: CASSWTSGFNEQFF.

The gene calls are TRBV11-2 and TRBJ2-3. The CDR3 is made up of 18 amino acids. Germline-derived CDR1 and CDR2 are SGHAT and FQNNGV. Here the CDR3 reads CASSLSVWQRIRTDTQYF.

V and J are TRBV7-2 and TRBJ1-1; TCRdb calls TRBD1, which cannot be checked without DNA. There are 16 residues in the CDR3. Germline loops: CDR1 SGHTA, CDR2 FQGNSA. CDR3 loop: CASSLERQGLGTEAFF.

This chain joins TRBV5-1 and TRBJ2-2; absent DNA, TCRdb's TRBD1 call cannot be checked. CDR3 length equals 15 residues. The germline V gene encodes CDR1 SGHRS and CDR2 YFSETQ. CDR3 amino acids: CASSLQGAPGGELFF. Full variable domain (missing parts from reference TRBV5-1 and TRBJ2-2): KAGVTQTPRYLIKTRGQQVTLSCSPISGHRSVSWYQQTPGQGLQFLFEYFSETQRNKGNFPGRFSGRQFSNSRSEMNVSTLELGDSALYLCASSLQGAPGGELFFGEGSRLTVL.